These T cell receptor beta chains were read from a single sample in a study of long-term antiretroviral therapy in people with HIV. Assay: immunoSEQ multiplex PCR; the TCRdb copy retains only in-frame clones and omits some. The sample shows more than 20,000 clones, approximately 77% of them seen only once. This sample comprised unsorted PBMCs, obtained 2.4 years after starting antiretroviral therapy. The receptors were gathered from a man in his forties or fifties with HIV. Each CDR3 is given with its conserved first and last residue. D genes are given only for firm matches. Not all rows give a size; the values are once, few, many and, for expanded clones, a class.

V gene: TRBV7-2
J gene: TRBJ2-7
D gene: -
clone size: -
CDR3 length: 16
CDR3 DNA: TGTGCCAGCAGCTTAGTGGGGGGCCGTTTTACCTACGAGCAGTACTTC
CDR3 protein: CASSLVGGRFTYEQYF

V gene: TRBV4-3
J gene: TRBJ2-3
D gene: TRBD2
clone size: -
CDR3 length: 16
CDR3 DNA: TGCGCCAGCAGCCAAGACCTCGCGGGGGGTCCAGATACGCAGTATTTT
CDR3 protein: CASSQDLAGGPDTQYF

V gene: TRBV11-1
J gene: TRBJ2-1
D gene: -
clone size: -
CDR3 length: 13
CDR3 DNA: TGTGCCAGCAGCTTGGGGGACATCAATGAGCAGTTCTTC
CDR3 protein: CASSLGDINEQFF

V gene: TRBV6-1
J gene: TRBJ2-2
D gene: -
clone size: -
CDR3 length: 14
CDR3 DNA: TGTGCCAGCAGTGAAGGGTGGGACACCGGGGAGCTGTTTTTT
CDR3 protein: CASSEGWDTGELFF

V gene: TRBV7-8
J gene: TRBJ2-5
D gene: -
clone size: once
CDR3 length: 14
CDR3 DNA: TGTGCCAGCAGCCCAGGGGGGGGACAAGAGACCCAGTACTTC
CDR3 protein: CASSPGGGQETQYF

V gene: TRBV5-1
J gene: TRBJ2-1
D gene: TRBD1
clone size: -
CDR3 length: 15
CDR3 DNA: TGCGCCAGCAGCTGGATGGGACAGGGAAACAATGAGCAGTTCTTC
CDR3 protein: CASSWMGQGNNEQFF

V gene: TRBV2
J gene: TRBJ2-2
D gene: -
clone size: -
CDR3 length: 16
CDR3 DNA: TGTGCCAGCAGTCTCGAGGGACTTGGAGTCACCGGGGAGCTGTTTTTT
CDR3 protein: CASSLEGLGVTGELFF

V gene: TRBV10-3
J gene: TRBJ1-1
D gene: -
clone size: -
CDR3 length: 12
CDR3 DNA: TGTGCCACTTTAAGCTTGGACACTGAAGCTTTCTTT
CDR3 protein: CATLSLDTEAFF

V gene: TRBV6-1
J gene: TRBJ2-3
D gene: -
clone size: -
CDR3 length: 17
CDR3 DNA: TGTGCCAGCAGTGGAGGGGACAACTTCGCACCCACAGATACGCAGTATTTT
CDR3 protein: CASSGGDNFAPTDTQYF

V gene: TRBV7-3
J gene: TRBJ2-1
D gene: -
clone size: -
CDR3 length: 14
CDR3 DNA: TGTGCCAGCAGCTTAACTGGAGGGAGGAATGAGCAGTTCTTC
CDR3 protein: CASSLTGGRNEQFF

V gene: TRBV9
J gene: TRBJ1-1
D gene: -
clone size: -
CDR3 length: 13
CDR3 DNA: TGTGCCAGCAGTCGAGACTGGAACACTGAAGCTTTCTTT
CDR3 protein: CASSRDWNTEAFF

V gene: TRBV2
J gene: TRBJ2-5
D gene: -
clone size: -
CDR3 length: 14
CDR3 DNA: TGTGCCAGCCTGGGACACCCGGACGGAGAGACCCAGTACTTC
CDR3 protein: CASLGHPDGETQYF

V gene: TRBV4-3
J gene: TRBJ2-7
D gene: -
clone size: -
CDR3 length: 16
CDR3 DNA: TGCGCCAGCAGCCAAGATCCTGGCCCAACCTCCTACGAGCAGTACTTC
CDR3 protein: CASSQDPGPTSYEQYF

V gene: TRBV5-1
J gene: TRBJ1-6
D gene: -
clone size: once
CDR3 length: 15
CDR3 DNA: TGCGCCAGCAGAGTTGAAGGCTCCTATAATTCACCCCTCCACTTT
CDR3 protein: CASRVEGSYNSPLHF

V gene: TRBV19
J gene: TRBJ2-7
D gene: TRBD2
clone size: -
CDR3 length: 15
CDR3 DNA: TGTGCCAGTAGTATAGATCTGACTAGCGGTGGCGAGCAGTACTTC
CDR3 protein: CASSIDLTSGGEQYF

V gene: TRBV7-2
J gene: TRBJ2-3
D gene: -
clone size: -
CDR3 length: 17
CDR3 DNA: TGTGCCAGCAGCTCACCCCCAGGGCAGTCCCGCACAGATACGCAGTATTTT
CDR3 protein: CASSSPPGQSRTDTQYF

V gene: TRBV5-4
J gene: TRBJ2-5
D gene: -
clone size: -
CDR3 length: 12
CDR3 DNA: TGTGCCAGCAGCCGACCCCAAGAGACCCAGTACTTC
CDR3 protein: CASSRPQETQYF

V gene: TRBV7-2
J gene: TRBJ2-2
D gene: -
clone size: -
CDR3 length: 13
CDR3 DNA: TGTGCCAGCAGCTTATTTACCTTCGGGGAGCTGTTTTTT
CDR3 protein: CASSLFTFGELFF

V gene: TRBV6-6
J gene: TRBJ2-7
D gene: -
clone size: -
CDR3 length: 12
CDR3 DNA: TGTGCCAGTAGCGTTAGCTCCTACGAGCAGTACTTC
CDR3 protein: CASSVSSYEQYF

V gene: TRBV9
J gene: TRBJ1-2
D gene: TRBD1
clone size: -
CDR3 length: 16
CDR3 DNA: TGTGCCAGCAGCGTGGGACAGGGGAGACCTAACTATGGCTACACCTTC
CDR3 protein: CASSVGQGRPNYGYTF

V gene: TRBV11-2
J gene: TRBJ1-3
D gene: -
clone size: -
CDR3 length: 14
CDR3 DNA: TGTGCCAGCAGCTTAGGGGGTGCTGGAAACACCATATATTTT
CDR3 protein: CASSLGGAGNTIYF

V gene: TRBV7-8
J gene: TRBJ2-2
D gene: -
clone size: -
CDR3 length: 12
CDR3 DNA: TGTGCCAGCAGCTTATTGACCGGGGAGCTGTTTTTT
CDR3 protein: CASSLLTGELFF

V gene: TRBV5-5
J gene: TRBJ1-2
D gene: TRBD1
clone size: -
CDR3 length: 19
CDR3 DNA: TGTGCCAGCAGCCCTATTACCGGGACAGGGGTAATTGGTAACTATGGCTACACCTTC
CDR3 protein: CASSPITGTGVIGNYGYTF

V gene: TRBV28
J gene: TRBJ1-4
D gene: -
clone size: -
CDR3 length: 11
CDR3 DNA: TGTGCTAGTCAGCTGAATGAAAAACTGTTTTTT
CDR3 protein: CASQLNEKLFF

V gene: TRBV6-5
J gene: TRBJ2-7
D gene: -
clone size: -
CDR3 length: 13
CDR3 DNA: TGTGCCAGCAGTTATGGGGTAGTCTACGAGCAGTACTTC
CDR3 protein: CASSYGVVYEQYF

V gene: TRBV28
J gene: TRBJ1-2
D gene: -
clone size: -
CDR3 length: 12
CDR3 DNA: TGTGCCAGCAGTTATTTGACACAGGGCTACACCTTC
CDR3 protein: CASSYLTQGYTF

V gene: TRBV21-1
J gene: TRBJ1-2
D gene: -
clone size: few
CDR3 length: 16
CDR3 DNA: TGTGCCAGCCGCCAGCGCCCGGCCCCTCCTAACTATGGCTACACCTTC
CDR3 protein: CASRQRPAPPNYGYTF

V gene: TRBV28
J gene: TRBJ2-7
D gene: -
clone size: -
CDR3 length: 15
CDR3 DNA: TGTGCCAGCAGTTGGTCACAGAAAGGTGATTACGAGCAGTACTTC
CDR3 protein: CASSWSQKGDYEQYF

V gene: TRBV5-8
J gene: TRBJ2-7
D gene: TRBD1
clone size: -
CDR3 length: 15
CDR3 DNA: TGTGCCAGCAGCTTGGCCGGGACAGGGAGCAGCGAGCAGTACTTC
CDR3 protein: CASSLAGTGSSEQYF

V gene: TRBV7-3
J gene: TRBJ2-3
D gene: TRBD2
clone size: -
CDR3 length: 16
CDR3 DNA: TGTGCCAGCAGCTTCCTTGGAGCGGGGGGGCCTGATACGCAGTATTTT
CDR3 protein: CASSFLGAGGPDTQYF

V gene: TRBV9
J gene: TRBJ1-5
D gene: TRBD1
clone size: -
CDR3 length: 14
CDR3 DNA: TGTGCCAGCAGTGCGACAGGGGTGAGTCAGCCCCAGCATTTT
CDR3 protein: CASSATGVSQPQHF

V gene: TRBV19
J gene: TRBJ1-5
D gene: TRBD1
clone size: -
CDR3 length: 17
CDR3 DNA: TGTGCCAGTAGTATAGTTGGGACAGGTAATAGCAATCAGCCCCAGCATTTT
CDR3 protein: CASSIVGTGNSNQPQHF

V gene: TRBV11-2
J gene: TRBJ1-1
D gene: TRBD1
clone size: -
CDR3 length: 13
CDR3 DNA: TGTGCCAGCACTGGACAGGGGGACACTGAAGCTTTCTTT
CDR3 protein: CASTGQGDTEAFF

V gene: TRBV9
J gene: TRBJ2-2
D gene: -
clone size: -
CDR3 length: 15
CDR3 DNA: TGTGCCAGCAGCGTAGGTGGGATAAACACCGGGGAGCTGTTTTTT
CDR3 protein: CASSVGGINTGELFF

V gene: TRBV5-5
J gene: TRBJ2-7
D gene: -
clone size: -
CDR3 length: 13
CDR3 DNA: TGTGCCAGCAGCTCCGGGGGGCTCCACGAGCAGTACTTC
CDR3 protein: CASSSGGLHEQYF

V gene: TRBV27
J gene: TRBJ2-7
D gene: TRBD2
clone size: -
CDR3 length: 14
CDR3 DNA: TGTGCCAGCAACCCTGCGGGAGGGCTCTCCGAGCAGTACTTC
CDR3 protein: CASNPAGGLSEQYF

V gene: TRBV5-5
J gene: TRBJ1-1
D gene: -
clone size: once
CDR3 length: 16
CDR3 DNA: TGTGCCAGCAGCTTGGAAAGCTTCCAGGGCTACACTGAAGCTTTCTTT
CDR3 protein: CASSLESFQGYTEAFF

V gene: TRBV18
J gene: TRBJ1-4
D gene: TRBD1
clone size: -
CDR3 length: 15
CDR3 DNA: TGTGCCAGCTCACCTGGGGCGACAGGGGGGGAAAAACTGTTTTTT
CDR3 protein: CASSPGATGGEKLFF

V gene: TRBV11-2
J gene: TRBJ2-7
D gene: -
clone size: -
CDR3 length: 13
CDR3 DNA: TGTGCCAGCAGCTTTTGGGGATCCTACGAGCAGTACTTC
CDR3 protein: CASSFWGSYEQYF

V gene: TRBV2
J gene: TRBJ2-3
D gene: TRBD1
clone size: -
CDR3 length: 15
CDR3 DNA: TGTGCCAGCAGTCCGGGACAGGGGGTTTTCCATACGCAGTATTTT
CDR3 protein: CASSPGQGVFHTQYF

V gene: TRBV2
J gene: TRBJ2-3
D gene: -
clone size: -
CDR3 length: 15
CDR3 DNA: TGTGCCAGCAGTGAGGTGGCGGGAAAGTCAGATACGCAGTATTTT
CDR3 protein: CASSEVAGKSDTQYF

V gene: TRBV6-5
J gene: TRBJ1-1
D gene: -
clone size: -
CDR3 length: 14
CDR3 DNA: TGTGCCAGCAGTTACTCTAGGGGTTACCCTGAAGCTTTCTTT
CDR3 protein: CASSYSRGYPEAFF

V gene: TRBV5-4
J gene: TRBJ2-1
D gene: TRBD1
clone size: once
CDR3 length: 16
CDR3 DNA: TGTGCCAGCACCTCCCCGGGACAGGGGGCCCACAATGAGCAGTTCTTC
CDR3 protein: CASTSPGQGAHNEQFF

V gene: TRBV7-8
J gene: TRBJ2-3
D gene: -
clone size: -
CDR3 length: 17
CDR3 DNA: TGTGCCAGCAGCTTAGCGTCTACACAGCGGAGCACAGATACGCAGTATTTT
CDR3 protein: CASSLASTQRSTDTQYF

V gene: TRBV11-2
J gene: TRBJ1-1
D gene: TRBD1
clone size: -
CDR3 length: 15
CDR3 DNA: TGTGCCAGCAGCTTTGGGACAGGGGGAAACACTGAAGCTTTCTTT
CDR3 protein: CASSFGTGGNTEAFF

V gene: TRBV27
J gene: TRBJ1-2
D gene: -
clone size: -
CDR3 length: 15
CDR3 DNA: TGTGCCAGCAGTTTTAGTGTCAGTTATAACTATGGCTACACCTTC
CDR3 protein: CASSFSVSYNYGYTF

V gene: TRBV18
J gene: TRBJ2-3
D gene: -
clone size: -
CDR3 length: 14
CDR3 DNA: TGTGCCAGCTCACCGGACCTTACCACAGATACGCAGTATTTT
CDR3 protein: CASSPDLTTDTQYF

V gene: TRBV5-4
J gene: TRBJ1-6
D gene: -
clone size: -
CDR3 length: 14
CDR3 DNA: TGTGCCAGCAGCTCTCTAAGCCGAGGTTCACCCCTCCACTTT
CDR3 protein: CASSSLSRGSPLHF

V gene: TRBV9
J gene: TRBJ2-7
D gene: TRBD1
clone size: -
CDR3 length: 14
CDR3 DNA: TGTGCCAGCAGCGTTGGGACAGGGGTTTACGGGCAGTACTTC
CDR3 protein: CASSVGTGVYGQYF

V gene: TRBV21-1
J gene: TRBJ2-2
D gene: -
clone size: -
CDR3 length: 17
CDR3 DNA: TGTGCCAACCTTGGCTTCGGGCTAGCGGGAGAAACCGGGGAGCTGTTTTTT
CDR3 protein: CANLGFGLAGETGELFF

V gene: TRBV28
J gene: TRBJ1-1
D gene: -
clone size: -
CDR3 length: 12
CDR3 DNA: TGTGCCAGCAGTTCCTTAACGGGAGAAGCTTTCTTT
CDR3 protein: CASSSLTGEAFF

V gene: TRBV11-3
J gene: TRBJ2-2
D gene: -
clone size: few
CDR3 length: 17
CDR3 DNA: TGTGCCAGCAGCTTAGATAGTGCCGGGACTGCTCACGGGGAGCTGTTTTTT
CDR3 protein: CASSLDSAGTAHGELFF